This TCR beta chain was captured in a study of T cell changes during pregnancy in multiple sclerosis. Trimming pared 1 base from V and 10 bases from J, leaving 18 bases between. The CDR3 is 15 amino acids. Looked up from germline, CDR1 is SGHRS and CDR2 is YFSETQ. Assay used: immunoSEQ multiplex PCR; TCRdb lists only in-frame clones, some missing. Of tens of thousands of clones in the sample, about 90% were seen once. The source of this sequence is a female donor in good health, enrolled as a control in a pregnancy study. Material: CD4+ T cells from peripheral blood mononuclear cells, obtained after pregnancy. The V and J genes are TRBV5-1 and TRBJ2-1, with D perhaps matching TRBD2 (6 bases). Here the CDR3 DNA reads TGCGCCAGCAGCTTGAGCGGGTCAGGCCGGGACGAGCAGTTCTTC. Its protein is CASSLSGSGRDEQFF.